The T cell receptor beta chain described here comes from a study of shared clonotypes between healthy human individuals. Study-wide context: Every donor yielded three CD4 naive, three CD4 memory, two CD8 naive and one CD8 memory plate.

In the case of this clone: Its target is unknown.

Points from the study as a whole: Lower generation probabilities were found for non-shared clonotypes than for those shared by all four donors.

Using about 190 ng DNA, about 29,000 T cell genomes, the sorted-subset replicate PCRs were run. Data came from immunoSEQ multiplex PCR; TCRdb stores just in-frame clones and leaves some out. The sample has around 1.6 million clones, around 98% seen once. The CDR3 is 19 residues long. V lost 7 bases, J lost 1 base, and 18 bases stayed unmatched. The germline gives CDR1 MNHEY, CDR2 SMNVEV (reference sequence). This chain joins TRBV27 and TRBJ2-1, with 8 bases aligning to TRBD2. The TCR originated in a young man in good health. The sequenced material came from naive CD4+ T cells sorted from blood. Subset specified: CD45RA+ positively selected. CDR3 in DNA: TGTGCCAGCACCCCACTTCCGCCCCGAGCGGGAGCATCCTACAATGAGCAGTTCTTC. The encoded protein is CASTPLPPRAGASYNEQFF.